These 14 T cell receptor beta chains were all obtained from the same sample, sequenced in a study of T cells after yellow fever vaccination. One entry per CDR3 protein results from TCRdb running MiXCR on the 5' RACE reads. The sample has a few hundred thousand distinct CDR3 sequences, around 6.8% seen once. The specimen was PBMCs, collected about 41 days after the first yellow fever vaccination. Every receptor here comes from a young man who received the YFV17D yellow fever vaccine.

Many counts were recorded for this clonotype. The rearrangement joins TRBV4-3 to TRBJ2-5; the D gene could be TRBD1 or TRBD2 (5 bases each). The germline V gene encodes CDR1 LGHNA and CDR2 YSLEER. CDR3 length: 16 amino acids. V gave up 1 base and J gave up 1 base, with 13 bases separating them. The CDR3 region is CASSQGGRQGQETQYF. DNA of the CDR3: TGCGCCAGCAGCCAAGGGGGACGGCAGGGCCAAGAGACCCAGTACTTC.

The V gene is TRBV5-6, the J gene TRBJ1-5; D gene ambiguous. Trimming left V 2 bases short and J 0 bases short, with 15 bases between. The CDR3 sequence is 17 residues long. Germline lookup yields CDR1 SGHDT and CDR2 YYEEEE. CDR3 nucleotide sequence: TGTGCCAGCAGCTTCCTGGGATCGGGAGATAGCAATCAGCCCCAGCATTTT. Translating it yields CASSFLGSGDSNQPQHF.

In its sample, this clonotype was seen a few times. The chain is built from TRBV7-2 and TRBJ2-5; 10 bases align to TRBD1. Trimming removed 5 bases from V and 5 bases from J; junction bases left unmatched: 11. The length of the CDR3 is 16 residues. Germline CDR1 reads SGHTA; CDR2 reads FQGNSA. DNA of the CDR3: TGTGCCAGCAGCCCATTGACAGGGGGCGGTGGGGAGACCCAGTACTTC. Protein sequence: CASSPLTGGGGETQYF.

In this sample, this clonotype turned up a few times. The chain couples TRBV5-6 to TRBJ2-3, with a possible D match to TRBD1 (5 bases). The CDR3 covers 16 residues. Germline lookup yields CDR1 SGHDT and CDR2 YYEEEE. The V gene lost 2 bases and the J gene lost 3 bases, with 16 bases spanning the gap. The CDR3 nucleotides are TGTGCCAGCAGCTTTCCGACAGTCCTGAATACAGATACGCAGTATTTT. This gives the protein CASSFPTVLNTDTQYF.

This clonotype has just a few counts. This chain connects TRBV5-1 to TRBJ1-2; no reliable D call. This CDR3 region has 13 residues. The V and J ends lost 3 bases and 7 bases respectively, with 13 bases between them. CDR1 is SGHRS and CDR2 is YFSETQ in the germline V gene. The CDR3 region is CASSSDGRLGYTF. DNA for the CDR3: TGCGCCAGCAGCTCGGACGGCCGTCTTGGCTACACCTTC.

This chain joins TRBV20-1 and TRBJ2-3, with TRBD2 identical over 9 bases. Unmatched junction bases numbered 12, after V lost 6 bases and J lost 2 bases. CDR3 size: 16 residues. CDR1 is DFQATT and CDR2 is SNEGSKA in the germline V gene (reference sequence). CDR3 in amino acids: CSASKSSGVNTDTQYF. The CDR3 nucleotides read TGCAGTGCGAGCAAGTCTAGCGGGGTCAACACAGATACGCAGTATTTT.

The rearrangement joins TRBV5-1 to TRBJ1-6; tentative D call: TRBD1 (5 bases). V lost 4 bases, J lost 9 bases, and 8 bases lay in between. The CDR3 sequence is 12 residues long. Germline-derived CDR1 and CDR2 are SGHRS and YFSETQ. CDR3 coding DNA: TGCGCCAGCAGCGCGGGACTTTCACCCCTCCACTTT. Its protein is CASSAGLSPLHF. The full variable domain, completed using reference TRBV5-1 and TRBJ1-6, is KAGVTQTPRYLIKTRGQQVTLSCSPISGHRSVSWYQQTPGQGLQFLFEYFSETQRNKGNFPGRFSGRQFSNSRSEMNVSTLELGDSALYLCASSAGLSPLHFGNGTRLTVT.

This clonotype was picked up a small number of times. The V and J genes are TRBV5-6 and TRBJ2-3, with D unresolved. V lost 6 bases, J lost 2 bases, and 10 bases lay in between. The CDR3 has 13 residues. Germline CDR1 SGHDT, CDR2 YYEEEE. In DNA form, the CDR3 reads TGTGCCAGCACCCAATCACCCACAGATACGCAGTATTTT. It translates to CASTQSPTDTQYF.

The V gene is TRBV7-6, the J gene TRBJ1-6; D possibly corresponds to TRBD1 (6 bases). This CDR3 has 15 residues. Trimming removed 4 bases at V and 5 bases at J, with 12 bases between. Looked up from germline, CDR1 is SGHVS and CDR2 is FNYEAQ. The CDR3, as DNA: TGTGCCAGCAGCTCGGGGACACACAATAATTCACCCCTCCACTTT. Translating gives CASSSGTHNNSPLHF.

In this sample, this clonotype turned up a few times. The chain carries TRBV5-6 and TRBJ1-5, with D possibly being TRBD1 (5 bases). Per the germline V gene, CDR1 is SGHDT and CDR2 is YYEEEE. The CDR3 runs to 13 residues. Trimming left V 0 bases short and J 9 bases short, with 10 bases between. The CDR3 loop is CASSLGGVGPQHF. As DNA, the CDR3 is TGTGCCAGCAGCTTGGGGGGGGTTGGGCCCCAGCATTTT.

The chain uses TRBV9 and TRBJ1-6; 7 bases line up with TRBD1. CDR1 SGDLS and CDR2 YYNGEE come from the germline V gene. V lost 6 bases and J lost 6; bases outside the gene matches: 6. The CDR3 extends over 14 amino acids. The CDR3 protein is CASNTGQFNSPLHF. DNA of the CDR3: TGTGCCAGCAACACGGGACAGTTTAATTCACCCCTCCACTTT.

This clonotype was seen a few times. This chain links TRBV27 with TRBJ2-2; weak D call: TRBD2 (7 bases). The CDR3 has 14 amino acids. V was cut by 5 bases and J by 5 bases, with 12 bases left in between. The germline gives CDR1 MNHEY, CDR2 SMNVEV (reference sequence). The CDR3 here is CASSGGGDTGELFF. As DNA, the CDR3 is TGTGCCAGCAGTGGGGGGGGCGATACCGGGGAGCTGTTTTTT.

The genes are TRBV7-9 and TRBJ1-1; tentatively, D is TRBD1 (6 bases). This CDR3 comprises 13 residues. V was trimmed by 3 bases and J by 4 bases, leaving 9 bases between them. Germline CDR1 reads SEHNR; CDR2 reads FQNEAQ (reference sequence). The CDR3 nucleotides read TGTGCCAGCAGCTTGGGGGCCTCCACTGAAGCTTTCTTT. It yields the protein CASSLGASTEAFF.

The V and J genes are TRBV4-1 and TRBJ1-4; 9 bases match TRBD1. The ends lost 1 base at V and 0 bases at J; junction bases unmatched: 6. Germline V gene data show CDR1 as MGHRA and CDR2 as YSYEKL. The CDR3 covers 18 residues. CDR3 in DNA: TGCGCCAGCAGCCAAGCAGGACAGGGGAAAACAACTAATGAAAAACTGTTTTTT. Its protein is CASSQAGQGKTTNEKLFF.